Listed below are T cell receptor beta chains from one sample, sequenced in a study of T cells after yellow fever vaccination. TCRdb re-called the 5' RACE reads through MiXCR, storing one row per CDR3 protein. The sample contains some 500,000 distinct CDR3 sequences, 13% of which appear only once. This material consisted of PBMCs, taken on the day of the yellow fever booster vaccination. All receptors come from a man younger than 40 who received the YFV17D yellow fever vaccine. The CDR3 runs from the conserved cysteine through the conserved F or W. Each record gives: V gene, CDR3 length, D gene, clone size, J gene, CDR3 DNA, CDR3 protein. The D gene is left open where the match is weak. Only part of the rows carry a size: once, few, many, or a class if the clone is expanded.

v_gene: TRBV7-9
len: 14
d_gene: TRBD1
abundance: few
j_gene: TRBJ1-6
CDR3nt: TGTGCCAGCAGCTCCCGGGACAGGGGACCACCCCTCCACTTT
CDR3aa: CASSSRDRGPPLHF

v_gene: TRBV4-3
len: 16
d_gene: .
abundance: .
j_gene: TRBJ2-3
CDR3nt: TGCGCCAGCAGCCGAACGATGAGGGTGGGCACAGATACGCAGTATTTT
CDR3aa: CASSRTMRVGTDTQYF

v_gene: TRBV20-1
len: 14
d_gene: .
abundance: .
j_gene: TRBJ1-2
CDR3nt: TGCAGTGCCCCAAGTGGGCGGCTAAACTATGGCTACACCTTC
CDR3aa: CSAPSGRLNYGYTF

v_gene: TRBV6-2/TRBV6-3
len: 15
d_gene: .
abundance: once
j_gene: TRBJ1-2
CDR3nt: TGTGCCAGCAGTTACAATGGACGGGGGAACTATGGCTACACCTTC
CDR3aa: CASSYNGRGNYGYTF

v_gene: TRBV7-2
len: 16
d_gene: TRBD1
abundance: few
j_gene: TRBJ2-3
CDR3nt: TGTGCCAGGGGGGGACCGGGACAGGGGCGGTCAGATACGCAGTATTTT
CDR3aa: CARGGPGQGRSDTQYF

v_gene: TRBV20-1
len: 14
d_gene: TRBD1
abundance: few
j_gene: TRBJ2-7
CDR3nt: TGCAGTGCTAGCGTGGGACAGGGTCCCTACGAGCAGTACTTC
CDR3aa: CSASVGQGPYEQYF

v_gene: TRBV6-5
len: 16
d_gene: .
abundance: once
j_gene: TRBJ2-3
CDR3nt: TGTGCCAGCAGTTACTCGAAAGGGTGGGACACAGATACGCAGTATTTT
CDR3aa: CASSYSKGWDTDTQYF

v_gene: TRBV7-8
len: 15
d_gene: .
abundance: few
j_gene: TRBJ2-2
CDR3nt: TGTGCCAGCAGCCTCCGTATTGAACAGACCGGGGAGCTGTTTTTT
CDR3aa: CASSLRIEQTGELFF

v_gene: TRBV28
len: 15
d_gene: .
abundance: few
j_gene: TRBJ1-5
CDR3nt: TGTGCCAGAAGAGACGTACCCACTAGCAATCAGCCCCAGCATTTT
CDR3aa: CARRDVPTSNQPQHF

v_gene: TRBV5-1
len: 14
d_gene: .
abundance: few
j_gene: TRBJ2-2
CDR3nt: TGCGCCAGCAGCTTGGTGTCGACAGCCGGGGAGCTGTTTTTT
CDR3aa: CASSLVSTAGELFF

v_gene: TRBV5-1
len: 17
d_gene: .
abundance: many
j_gene: TRBJ2-3
CDR3nt: TGCGCCAGCAGCGGGGGGCGGGGGCGCGGGCCGACAGATACGCAGTATTTT
CDR3aa: CASSGGRGRGPTDTQYF

v_gene: TRBV7-8
len: 14
d_gene: .
abundance: few
j_gene: TRBJ2-3
CDR3nt: TGTGCCAGCAGCCAAGGGACCCAACCAAATACGCAGTATTTT
CDR3aa: CASSQGTQPNTQYF

v_gene: TRBV6-2/TRBV6-3
len: 19
d_gene: .
abundance: few
j_gene: TRBJ2-3
CDR3nt: TGTGCCAGCAGTTTCGACAGGTTGATAGCCGCCGGGATCACAGATACGCAGTATTTT
CDR3aa: CASSFDRLIAAGITDTQYF

v_gene: TRBV7-8
len: 14
d_gene: .
abundance: .
j_gene: TRBJ1-2
CDR3nt: TGTGCCAGCAGCTTTGTCGGACCTAACTATGGCTACACCTTC
CDR3aa: CASSFVGPNYGYTF

v_gene: TRBV5-5
len: 15
d_gene: TRBD1
abundance: .
j_gene: TRBJ2-7
CDR3nt: TGTGCCAGCAGGGCTCCGGGACAGGGGGCCTACGAGCAGTACTTC
CDR3aa: CASRAPGQGAYEQYF

v_gene: TRBV10-3
len: 14
d_gene: TRBD1
abundance: few
j_gene: TRBJ1-5
CDR3nt: TGTGCCATCAGTGTAACGCAGGGGGACCAGCCCCAGCATTTT
CDR3aa: CAISVTQGDQPQHF

v_gene: TRBV5-1
len: 13
d_gene: TRBD1
abundance: .
j_gene: TRBJ2-7
CDR3nt: TGCGCCAGCAGCGACAGGGCACTCTACGAGCAGTACTTC
CDR3aa: CASSDRALYEQYF

v_gene: TRBV7-3
len: 16
d_gene: .
abundance: .
j_gene: TRBJ2-6
CDR3nt: TGTGCCAGCAGCTTACCTTACCCCTCTGGGGCCAACGTCCTGACTTTC
CDR3aa: CASSLPYPSGANVLTF

v_gene: TRBV20-1
len: 12
d_gene: .
abundance: .
j_gene: TRBJ2-5
CDR3nt: TGCAGTGCTAGCCCTGGGTCTGCGGCCCAGTACTTC
CDR3aa: CSASPGSAAQYF

v_gene: TRBV6-5
len: 14
d_gene: .
abundance: .
j_gene: TRBJ2-5
CDR3nt: TGTGCCAGCAGTTACAAGGGGGGGCGGGAGACCCAGTACTTC
CDR3aa: CASSYKGGRETQYF

v_gene: TRBV27
len: 16
d_gene: TRBD1
abundance: few
j_gene: TRBJ1-2
CDR3nt: TGTGCCAGCAGTCCAGGACAGGGACTAGCCAACTATGGCTACACCTTC
CDR3aa: CASSPGQGLANYGYTF

v_gene: TRBV7-9
len: 17
d_gene: .
abundance: few
j_gene: TRBJ2-1
CDR3nt: TGTGCCAGCAGCCTAACGCCCTATTTGGGAGATTACAATGAGCAGTTCTTC
CDR3aa: CASSLTPYLGDYNEQFF

v_gene: TRBV18
len: 13
d_gene: .
abundance: .
j_gene: TRBJ2-1
CDR3nt: TGTGCCAGCTCTTCCCGCCTACAGGGTCCTTGGTTCTTC
CDR3aa: CASSSRLQGPWFF

v_gene: TRBV20-1
len: 14
d_gene: TRBD2
abundance: .
j_gene: TRBJ2-7
CDR3nt: TGCAGTGCTAGAGTGGCGGGAGGGCCCGGCGAGCAGTACTTC
CDR3aa: CSARVAGGPGEQYF

v_gene: TRBV23-1
len: 19
d_gene: .
abundance: .
j_gene: TRBJ2-2
CDR3nt: TGCGCCAGCAGTCAATGGATTATGTTACAGGATGAGTACACCGGGGAGCTGTTTTTT
CDR3aa: CASSQWIMLQDEYTGELFF

v_gene: TRBV20-1
len: 13
d_gene: .
abundance: few
j_gene: TRBJ2-3
CDR3nt: TGCAGTGCCCCAGTTGGAGCGGCAGATACGCAGTATTTT
CDR3aa: CSAPVGAADTQYF

v_gene: TRBV5-1
len: 15
d_gene: TRBD1
abundance: few
j_gene: TRBJ1-6
CDR3nt: TGCGCCAGCAGCGGGGACAGAGGGGGCAATTCACCCCTCCACTTT
CDR3aa: CASSGDRGGNSPLHF

v_gene: TRBV10-2
len: 16
d_gene: .
abundance: few
j_gene: TRBJ1-2
CDR3nt: TGCGCCAGCAGTGACGTTAGAGAGGGAGCTAACTATGGCTACACCTTC
CDR3aa: CASSDVREGANYGYTF

v_gene: TRBV5-1
len: 12
d_gene: .
abundance: few
j_gene: TRBJ2-3
CDR3nt: TGCGCCAGCAGCTCAGAGGCAGATACGCAGTATTTT
CDR3aa: CASSSEADTQYF

v_gene: TRBV28
len: 13
d_gene: .
abundance: .
j_gene: TRBJ2-5
CDR3nt: TGTGCCAGCGAGGGGCTAAACCAAGAGACCCAGTACTTC
CDR3aa: CASEGLNQETQYF

v_gene: TRBV21-1
len: 14
d_gene: .
abundance: .
j_gene: TRBJ2-5
CDR3nt: TGTGCCAGCAGCGCGGGGAGAGCGCAAGAGACCCAGTACTTC
CDR3aa: CASSAGRAQETQYF

v_gene: TRBV20-1
len: 13
d_gene: .
abundance: few
j_gene: TRBJ2-3
CDR3nt: TGCAGTGCATACACGGGGGAGCTCTATGCGCAGTATTTT
CDR3aa: CSAYTGELYAQYF

v_gene: TRBV7-6
len: 16
d_gene: TRBD2
abundance: few
j_gene: TRBJ2-1
CDR3nt: TGTGCCAGCAGCGATACCCTGTCGGCGGGAGGTCATGAGCAGTTCTTC
CDR3aa: CASSDTLSAGGHEQFF

v_gene: TRBV20-1
len: 15
d_gene: TRBD2
abundance: few
j_gene: TRBJ2-7
CDR3nt: TGCAGTGCTAGTCCCTTTTCAGGCGCGGGAGGGGAGCAGTACTTC
CDR3aa: CSASPFSGAGGEQYF

v_gene: TRBV28
len: 13
d_gene: .
abundance: .
j_gene: TRBJ2-7
CDR3nt: TGTGCCAGTACCTCCCTGGGGATCGGCGAGCAGTACTTC
CDR3aa: CASTSLGIGEQYF